Listed below are T cell receptor beta chains from one sample, sequenced in a study of identical twins. One entry per CDR3 protein results from TCRdb running MiXCR on the 5' RACE reads. The repertoire holds approximately 210,000 distinct CDR3 sequences, with approximately 9% as singletons. The source material was memory (CD45RO+) T cells sorted from blood. The receptors shown here come from a woman under 30 in good health. The CDR3 runs from the conserved cysteine through the conserved F or W. A D gene is named only where the DNA matches it firmly. Clone size appears in some rows only: once, few, many, or a class for an expanded clone.

cdr3_length j_call v_call clone_size d_call cdr3_nt cdr3_aa
15 TRBJ1-6 TRBV12-3/TRBV12-4 few - TGTGCCAGCACTCTGGGTAGAGGGCTGGGTTCACCCCTCCACTTT CASTLGRGLGSPLHF
15 TRBJ2-1 TRBV6-5 - - TGTGCCAGCAGTTATTACCCAGGGCGAGGCAATGAGCAGTTCTTC CASSYYPGRGNEQFF
13 TRBJ2-3 TRBV2 - - TGTGCCAGCAGCACCGTAGGGGCAGATACGCAGTATTTT CASSTVGADTQYF
11 TRBJ2-5 TRBV5-6 few - TGTGCCAGCAGCCTGGATCAGACCCAGTACTTC CASSLDQTQYF
16 TRBJ2-3 TRBV6-5 - - TGTGCCAGCAGTTACTCGAGGGACTCACCCACAGATACGCAGTATTTT CASSYSRDSPTDTQYF
13 TRBJ2-3 TRBV29-1 many - TGCAGCGTTGACGAGGGGCTTCCAGATACGCAGTATTTT CSVDEGLPDTQYF
15 TRBJ2-3 TRBV5-1 many TRBD2 TGCGCCAGCAGCTCTAGCGGGAGCTTGACAGATACGCAGTATTTT CASSSSGSLTDTQYF
16 TRBJ2-3 TRBV20-1 - TRBD2 TGCAGTGCTATTTTCTTTAGCGGGGGGTACACAGATACGCAGTATTTT CSAIFFSGGYTDTQYF
11 TRBJ1-4 TRBV20-1 - - TGCAGTGCGGAAGAGGCAGGGAAGGGTTTTTTT CSAEEAGKGFF
13 TRBJ2-7 TRBV10-3 - - TGTGCCATCAGTGAGTCGGGCGGGCAGGAGCAGTACTTC CAISESGGQEQYF
14 TRBJ1-4 TRBV20-1 many - TGCAGTGCCACTCAGAATCCAACTAATGAAAAACTGTTTTTT CSATQNPTNEKLFF
16 TRBJ2-5 TRBV11-2 few - TGTGCCAGCAGCTTAGGTTGGGGGACACCTCAAGAGACCCAGTACTTC CASSLGWGTPQETQYF
13 TRBJ1-4 TRBV4-3 many - TGCGCCAGCAGCCAAGATTCTCAGGGGAAACTGTTTTTT CASSQDSQGKLFF
13 TRBJ2-3 TRBV9 - - TGTGCCAGTCGGGGCGCCGGGGCAGATACGCAGTATTTT CASRGAGADTQYF
17 TRBJ2-2 TRBV3-1 - - TGTGCCAGCAGCTTCCCGCCAAGCAGCGGTCAGGGGAGGGAGCTGTTTTTT CASSFPPSSGQGRELFF
13 TRBJ2-1 TRBV2 - - TGTGCCAGCGGTGTCACGCTTCAGGGTACGCAGTTCTTC CASGVTLQGTQFF
17 TRBJ2-1 TRBV4-3 few - TGCGCCAGCAGCCAAGCCGGAGCAGGACTGACCTACAATGAGCAGTTCTTC CASSQAGAGLTYNEQFF
15 TRBJ1-6 TRBV7-9 few - TGTGCCAGCAGCAGCGAGAGCTCCTATAATTCACCCCTCCACTTT CASSSESSYNSPLHF
17 TRBJ2-1 TRBV7-8 - - TGTGCCAGCAGCTTACCCTCCACGGGGGCCTTCCTCAATGAGCAGTTCTTC CASSLPSTGAFLNEQFF
16 TRBJ2-2 TRBV6-5 - - TGTGCCAGCAGTTACTTACCAGGGTCCATGGGCGGGGAGCTGTTTTTT CASSYLPGSMGGELFF
13 TRBJ1-1 TRBV29-1 - - TGCAGCGTTCACAGGGAGATGTACACTGAAGCTTTCTTT CSVHREMYTEAFF
15 TRBJ2-3 TRBV7-2 many TRBD2 TGTGCCAGCAGCTCTGGGACTAGTCGGACAGATACGCAGTATTTT CASSSGTSRTDTQYF
14 TRBJ1-5 TRBV19 few - TGTGCCAGTTCACCAGACAGCCCAAATCAGCCCCAGCATTTT CASSPDSPNQPQHF
13 TRBJ1-4 TRBV20-1 - - TGCAGTGCTAGGGAGGGGTCGGGTGAAAAACTGTTTTTT CSAREGSGEKLFF
13 TRBJ1-1 TRBV12-5 - - TGTGCTAGTGGTTACAGGGCAACGACTGAAGCTTTCTTT CASGYRATTEAFF
14 TRBJ2-3 TRBV25-1 - - TGTGCCAGCAGTGACGCGGGGTCCCCAGATACGCAGTATTTT CASSDAGSPDTQYF
14 TRBJ2-2 TRBV7-2 many - TGTGCCAGCAGCTTAGCGCGAGACACCGGGGAGCTGTTTTTT CASSLARDTGELFF
13 TRBJ1-1 TRBV10-3 few - TGTGCCATCACCCAGGGGATAAACACTGAAGCTTTCTTT CAITQGINTEAFF
14 TRBJ1-5 TRBV24-1 few - TGTGCCACCAGTGCTTCCGACAGCAATCAGCCCCAGCATTTT CATSASDSNQPQHF
13 TRBJ1-2 TRBV5-6 many - TGTGCCAGCAGCTTGCGCGGGAACTATGGCTACACCTTC CASSLRGNYGYTF
14 TRBJ1-2 TRBV11-3 few TRBD1 TGTGCCAGCAGCTTTACAGGGGGAGAAGGGGGCTACACCTTC CASSFTGGEGGYTF
16 TRBJ1-4 TRBV3-1 few - TGTGCCAGCAGCCAAGTGGGGTTAGCAACTAATGAAAAACTGTTTTTT CASSQVGLATNEKLFF
11 TRBJ1-2 TRBV30 many - TGTGCCTGGAGCCCGCGATATGGCTACACCTTC CAWSPRYGYTF
15 TRBJ2-5 TRBV12-3/TRBV12-4 - TRBD1 TGTGCCAGCAGTTTCCACAGGGGGCTTGGTGAGACCCAGTACTTC CASSFHRGLGETQYF
14 TRBJ1-6 TRBV12-3/TRBV12-4 many - TGTGCCAGCAGTTTCGAACCCGGGGTTTCACCCCTCCACTTT CASSFEPGVSPLHF
16 TRBJ2-6 TRBV6-2/TRBV6-3 - TRBD1 TGTGCCAGCAGAAACCGGGACAGGGCTGGGGCCAACGTCCTGACTTTC CASRNRDRAGANVLTF
14 TRBJ2-7 TRBV7-9 - TRBD2 TGTGCCAGCAGCTTAGTCGGGGGGTTATACGAGCAGTACTTC CASSLVGGLYEQYF
14 TRBJ2-3 TRBV10-3 many - TGTGCCATCAGTGATCATCATCCCGGAGATACGCAGTATTTT CAISDHHPGDTQYF
11 TRBJ2-2 TRBV7-9 many - TGTGCCAGCAGCTTATTTCGGGAGCTGTTTTTT CASSLFRELFF
13 TRBJ2-1 TRBV7-9 - - TGTGCCAGCAGCTTAACGGCGAACAATGAGCAGTTCTTC CASSLTANNEQFF
13 TRBJ2-1 TRBV2 few - TGTGCCAGCAGTGAGGTTTATCACAATGAGCAGTTCTTC CASSEVYHNEQFF